The clone carrying this T cell receptor beta chain was seen only a few times. Antigen: not known. Flow cytometry had shown expanded CD8+CD57+ cells in the patients chosen for sequencing. By the time of blood sampling, patients had still received no therapy. The sample belongs to a study of CD8+CD57+ T cells in acquired aplastic anemia. The overall study: Quantities of DNA derived from sorted CD4+ and CD8+ cells averaged roughly 3 ug.

TCR beta VDJ and CDR3 profiling used genomic DNA as template. From the reads, TCRdb called clonotypes with MiXCR, one entry per CDR3 protein. Of about 220,000 distinct CDR3 sequences in the sample, about 44% were seen once. The CDR3 runs to 15 residues. Trimming stripped 5 bases from V and 2 bases from J, with 16 bases between. Germline lookup yields CDR1 KGHSH and CDR2 LQKENI. The study's findings and limits: Patients and healthy controls showed no significant CD8+ Simpson's diversity difference.

Input material: sorted CD4+, CD8+, or CD8+CD57+ T cells (not recorded which) from PBMCs. The chain uses TRBV18 and TRBJ2-7, with D perhaps assigned TRBD1 or TRBD2 (5 bases each). This receptor was taken from a human donor with aplastic anemia. The CDR3 is CASSDSGTATYEQYF. The CDR3 coding sequence is TGTGCCAGCTCAGATTCCGGGACCGCGACCTACGAGCAGTACTTC.